This TCR beta chain was profiled in a study of cytomegalovirus exposure and HLA in healthy donors listed by TCRdb under 2017. About the investigation overall: In an earlier analysis of approximately 640 of the donors, under 300 Gb of sequence data and some 100 million unique TCR beta sequences from 180 million or so T cells were reported. To predict cytomegalovirus infection status, the study brought together high-throughput TCR immunosequencing, statistical association of individual TCRs with disease status, and machine learning. Donor age, sex, ethnicity and CMV serostatus were compiled alongside the repertoire data. The T cell repertoires of roughly 660 subjects were profiled by immunosequencing and related to cytomegalovirus serostatus. About 300 gigabases of sequencing data and around 80 million unique TCR sequences made up an early release that covered some 640 HLA-typed donors. An earlier analysis of 587 of the donors applied high-throughput TCR beta sequencing to assess whether each TCR beta V gene segment acted as functional or pseudogenic. Every discovery cohort repertoire had been produced on one sequencing platform. Among 350 to 400 genotyped donors of the cohort, an average of about 240,000 unique TCR beta nucleotide sequences were sequenced per donor, around 18% of them non-productive. A later analysis re-analyzed previously published TCR beta repertoires from several hundred donors and added high-resolution HLA genotyping to study TCR occurrence patterns. The study aimed to test whether cataloging public T cell receptors could reveal signatures of past pathogen exposure. Rather than using new phenotypic data, the later analysis identified candidate immune exposures from TCR beta sequences and from how often those sequences occurred across donors. A few DR-DQ haplotypes were handled as single units for association and clustering because linkage in the cohort was strong. Typing coverage varied by locus: 629-630 donors for A, B, C, DRB1 and DQB1; approximately 520 for DQA1; more than 600 for DPA1; around 450 for DPB1. Along with the approximately 670-subject first cohort, a separate validation cohort of about 110 different subjects was used. A later genetic analysis used genome-wide SNP genotypes for 398 of the 666 donors, treating that subset as a discovery cohort. HLA typing included class I and class II loci at four-digit resolution. The genetic ancestry cluster associated with self-reported Caucasian donors included roughly 84% of the 398 genotyped donors. Study-level results and caveats: The authors suggested that the approach could potentially be extended to other disease states and immunological phenotypes. Because counts were too low, roughly 17 rarely observed V segments, including chromosome 9 orphons, were left out of the earlier analysis of approximately 580 of the donors. A cluster of highly shared sequence variants was judged likely to represent a technical artifact of the sequencing pipeline. Most TCR sequences were seen in very few donors, while some public TCRs were found in many individuals. Sequencing depth was assumed to be roughly uniform across donors in the presence/absence analyses, though that assumption may not hold. In a later analysis, several top co-occurrence clusters were reported to appear linked to parvovirus B19, influenza, CMV and Epstein-Barr virus. Broadly in line with IMGT annotations, most TCR beta V segments showed up in productive rearrangements about 87% or about 30% of the time in an earlier analysis of approximately 600 of the donors. Strong co-occurrence of HLA alleles, especially DR and DQ, made assigning TCR associations to individual alleles difficult. Compared with the approximately 700-donor mean, donors in an Asian-associated ancestry cluster had fewer N-insertions in productive TCRs, according to a later genetic analysis. The classifier was reported to diagnose cytomegalovirus status with high specificity and sensitivity in both the original and validation cohorts. Because HLA typing was missing for some donors at each locus, association tests included only the typed subset. In a later analysis, HLA-associated TCR beta chains were found to be more clonally expanded and to have lower generation probabilities than equally common non-associated chains. At a false discovery rate of 0.05, a later analysis linked under 20,000 TCR beta sequences to specific HLA alleles. A total of 164 TCR beta chains were listed by the study as associated with cytomegalovirus. Linkage disequilibrium might explain the correlated functional status among segregating V segments, but an unknown experimental factor could not be ruled out. The cohort was sequenced for TCR beta chains only, and without alpha or paired-chain data the features that could be detected were limited. According to a later analysis, most CMV-associated TCR beta chains appeared to be HLA-restricted, and the HLA associations seemed to be driven largely by CMV exposure. Immune exposure information for the cohort was limited to CMV serostatus. According to a later analysis, TCR association rates differed among HLA loci, with DRB1 alleles showing the most associated TCRs and HLA-C alleles showing the fewest. In vitro tests confirmed that a few of the cytomegalovirus-associated TCR beta chains recognize cytomegalovirus antigens. Some IMGT-functional V segments, including TRBV6-2 and TRBV6-3, could not be told apart with the 87-base-pair reads, so those segments were excluded. A further reported finding was that TCR beta sequences accurately predicted the HLA-A and HLA-B alleles for most subjects in the first cohort. V-gene and J-gene trimming of TCR beta chains was associated with a missense DCLRE1C variant in a later genetic analysis, and the association was replicated in an independent cohort.

The cohort consisted of fewer than 700 healthy bone marrow donors. Cohort members were all nominally healthy when sampled, although unrecorded immune exposures were likely present. The donor tested CMV seronegative, placing the donor among the approximately 400 seronegative members of the cohort. Each donor provided a peripheral blood sample, and peripheral blood mononuclear cells were used for TCR beta sequencing. Genomic DNA was extracted from the blood cell samples with the Qiagen DNeasy Blood Extraction Kit. V is pruned by 4 bases and J by 1 base, leaving 3 bases of the junction without a gene match. CDR1 and CDR2 are drawn from the germline V gene: SGDLS, YYNGEE. The CDR3 has 15 amino acids, counting the end cysteine and phenylalanine. The DNA shown is the 45-base CDR3, in frame from base 1. Notes on this clone: The clone's antigen remains unknown. There are no base qualities to consult, and no much larger clone falls within one base.

Library preparation was by the immunoSEQ multiplex PCR assay. The multiplex PCR relied on a mix of 60 forward primers for TCR Vbeta segments and 13 reverse primers for TCR Jbeta segments. Amplification of the CDR3 region of rearranged TCR beta genes was performed with a multiplex PCR assay on genomic DNA. The amplified TCR beta libraries were sequenced on the Illumina HiSeq System as 87-base-pair reads. Concerning the study's data processing: A later analysis tallied 75 million to 85 million unique TCR beta chains across the 610 or so repertoires, and approximately 9.9 million of those chains were shared by two or more donors. A nearest-neighbor algorithm error-corrected the raw reads and collapsed the reads into unique sequences, merging closely related sequences to remove PCR and sequencing errors. To assign V, D and J gene segments, CDR3 sequences were aligned to IMGT reference sequences. For a sequence to be retained, a match of at least six nucleotides to both a V gene segment and a J gene segment was required. Rearrangements were called productive when the CDR3 lacked stop codons and stayed in frame with V and J; all others were non-productive. CDR3 was defined according to IMGT convention as the region running from the second conserved V-encoded cysteine to the conserved J-encoded phenylalanine. The earlier analysis of approximately 590 of the donors excluded any sequence lacking an unambiguous match to a single V gene segment. An earlier analysis of about 600 of the donors called V segments functional above 56.7% productive rearrangements and segregating when the between-donor standard deviation exceeded 5%. To diagnose cytomegalovirus status from the catalog of TCR beta chain sequences, a statistical classification framework was built. In a later analysis, TCR nucleotide sequences were compared against IMGT/GENE-DB human TR gene sequences so that V and J genes could be assigned. Using the TCRdist pipeline, a later analysis assigned CDR3 sequences along with most-parsimonious VDJ recombination scenarios. In a later analysis, every TCR beta chain was defined by the combination of its CDR3 amino acid sequence and its V-gene family, and reads without a unique V-gene family were dropped. To address suspected cross-contamination and a sequencing artifact, a later analysis removed approximately 600 highly shared, low-generation-probability nucleotide sequences. In a later analysis, a clonal expansion index was calculated for each public chain from normalized within-repertoire ranks of inferred template counts. A later analysis computed generation probabilities with a VDJ recombination model fitted to out-of-frame rearrangements, and checked the results against IGoR. A later analysis scored TCR-TCR, TCR-HLA and TCR-CMV co-occurrence with hypergeometric tests, applying a repertoire-size bias correction to TCR pairs. In a later analysis, false discovery rates were estimated by permuting HLA or CMV assignments 20 times. In a later analysis, co-occurring TCRs were grouped using DBSCAN, with TCRdist sequence similarity added in when clustering inside HLA-allele-positive subsets. Repertoires with fewer than 30,000 or more than 120,000 public chains, plus five repertoires with anomalous nucleotide sharing, were excluded from co-occurrence clustering. The immuneACCESS repertoire file appears here via TCRdb, limited to in-frame rearrangements. These files lack a portion of the clones; in checked studies, under half of the deficit traces to unresolved V genes, and the cause of the others is not known. The DNA gave D and trimming, while V, J and clone size come from that table. For this sample the table gives around 190,000 clones, of which roughly four fifths were detected only once. The top ten clones comprise approximately 2% of the sample.

This receptor chain uses TRBV9 and TRBJ2-1, with 9 bases matching TRBD1. The sample taken for sequencing was PBMCs. The clonotype was recovered from a man younger than 45 in good health and CMV-seronegative. The DNA is TGTGCCAGCAGCCCGGGACAGGGATCCTACAATGAGCAGTTCTTC. Translated, this gives CASSPGQGSYNEQFF.